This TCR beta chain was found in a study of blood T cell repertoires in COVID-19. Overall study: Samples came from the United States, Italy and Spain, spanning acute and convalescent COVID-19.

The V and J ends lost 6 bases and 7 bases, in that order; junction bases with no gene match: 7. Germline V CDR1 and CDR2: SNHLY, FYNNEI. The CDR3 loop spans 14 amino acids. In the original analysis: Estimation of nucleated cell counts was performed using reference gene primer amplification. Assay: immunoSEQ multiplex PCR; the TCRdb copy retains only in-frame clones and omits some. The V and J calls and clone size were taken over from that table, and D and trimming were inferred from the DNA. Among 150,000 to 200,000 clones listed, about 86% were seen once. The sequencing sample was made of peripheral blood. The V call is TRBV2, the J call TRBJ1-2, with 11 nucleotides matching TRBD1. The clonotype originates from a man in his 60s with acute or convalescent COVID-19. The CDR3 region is CASRQGTGGFGYTF. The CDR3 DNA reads TGTGCCAGCAGGCAAGGGACAGGGGGATTTGGCTACACCTTC.